Sequencing of this TCR beta chain was carried out in a study of Ad26.COV2.S vaccination and SARS-CoV-2 variants listed by TCRdb under 2021. Context from the whole study: Donors in the vaccine arm were drawn from COV1001, a multicentre, randomized, double-blind, placebo-controlled phase I-IIa trial testing Ad26.COV2.S in healthy adults. Ad26.COV2.S was administered intramuscularly at a dose of 5x10^10 or 1x10^11 viral particles, either as one shot or as two shots given 56 days apart. The specificity and breadth of SARS-CoV-2-reactive T cell receptors after Ad26.COV2.S vaccination were assessed by TCRbeta repertoire sequencing. The TCR-sequenced set comprised approximately 30 samples: some 20 Ad26.COV2.S vaccine recipients, 5 placebo recipients and 8 SARS-CoV-2 convalescent individuals. Trial participants were randomized into five groups of five: low-dose or high-dose Ad26.COV2.S given once or twice, or placebo on both occasions. Blinding of investigators to trial group allocation was maintained during experiments and outcome assessment. What the research found in general, with its limitations: After vaccination, spike-specific CD8+ and CD4+ T cell responses were reported to show substantial breadth. Comparing responses between vaccine doses or regimens was not something the study was powered to do. Non-spike TCR breadth was comparable between vaccine and placebo recipients, consistent with the vaccine containing only spike. According to the authors, total T cell responses may have been underestimated by the TCR breadth and depth analyses. Spike-specific TCR breadth was higher in Ad26.COV2.S recipients than in placebo recipients (P = 0.0014).

From cysteine to phenylalanine, the CDR3 is 15 amino acids long. Only the CDR3 portion is preserved as DNA: 45 bases, with reading frame beginning at the first base. The immunoSEQ Assay was the method used to sequence TCRbeta CDR3 regions. After extraction, genomic DNA underwent amplification by bias-controlled multiplex PCR, followed by high-throughput sequencing. As for the original processing: To quantify the absolute abundance of every unique TCRbeta CDR3 region, sequences were collapsed and filtered. T cell fraction was estimated by normalization of TCRbeta template counts to usable DNA, with usable DNA being measured through amplification of reference genes present in all nucleated cells. Repertoire TCRs were annotated as SARS-CoV-2-specific when V gene, CDR3 amino acid sequence and J gene were exactly matched to a known reactive TCR set. MIRA supplied the reference SARS-CoV-2 TCR set, which was filtered for enrichment in COVID-19-positive ImmuneCODE repertoires so that public or cross-reactive TCRs were removed. Using the MIRA antigens, annotated TCRs were further analysed by specific ORF or by position within an ORF. Breadth was defined as annotated unique rearrangements over total unique productive rearrangements; depth was the summed frequency of those rearrangements. TCR breadth was compared between groups using two-sided Wilcoxon rank-sum tests. As stored in TCRdb, this immuneACCESS dataset retains in-frame rearrangements with V and J assigned. A fraction of the clones does not appear; measured against another copy, unresolved V genes explain less than half of the discrepancy, and the remainder lacks a known reason. For V, J and clone size, that table is used; D and trimming come from the DNA. This sample comprises some 340,000 clones, 85% of them detected only once. Around 2% of the sample is taken by the ten largest.

This sample's treatment or condition label indicates: over 15 received Ad26.COV2.S at low or high dose, single or two shots; 5 received placebo; per-sample allocation not given. For vaccine and placebo recipients, repertoires were sequenced using samples collected on day 63 after the first injection. Cohort 1b enrolled 25 or so adults aged 18-55 years at a single site in Boston, USA, between 29 July and 7 August 2020. Ad26.COV2.S was a replication-incompetent adenovirus type 26 vector expressing a prefusion-stabilized SARS-CoV-2 spike protein from the original Wuhan strain. Regarding this clone: What antigen it recognizes has not been identified. Base quality data are lacking; no much larger clone is found one base away.

The origin of this receptor is a person aged 18-65 years who received the Ad26.COV2.S COVID-19 vaccine or a placebo. This specimen was peripheral blood, taken in a trial of Ad26.COV2.S vaccine versus placebo. The chain is made from TRBV7-5 and TRBJ1-2; the table names TRBD1, a call not compared with the DNA. TRBV7-5 is given as a pseudogene. CDR3 region: CVRSSIATENYGYTF. The nucleotides are TGTGTCAGAAGCTCGATCGCGACAGAGAACTATGGCTACACCTTC.